This T cell receptor (beta chain) comes out of a study of cytomegalovirus exposure and HLA in healthy donors. PCR employed 60 Vbeta and 13 Jbeta primers. The repertoire was sequenced with immunoSEQ multiplex PCR; TCRdb's copy has only in-frame clones and lacks some. Here the sample spans tens of thousands of clones, approximately 64% being singletons. The V and J ends lost 0 bases and 5 bases respectively, with 11 bases between them. Looked up from germline, CDR1 is LGHNA and CDR2 is YSLEER. The CDR3 covers 15 residues. Input material: PBMCs. V and J are TRBV4-3 and TRBJ1-5; a possible D gene is TRBD1 (5 bases). This clonotype originated in a boy younger than 18 in good health and CMV-seropositive. The CDR3 protein is CASSQDARDYQPQHF. CDR3 DNA sequence: TGCGCCAGCAGCCAAGACGCCAGGGACTATCAGCCCCAGCATTTT.